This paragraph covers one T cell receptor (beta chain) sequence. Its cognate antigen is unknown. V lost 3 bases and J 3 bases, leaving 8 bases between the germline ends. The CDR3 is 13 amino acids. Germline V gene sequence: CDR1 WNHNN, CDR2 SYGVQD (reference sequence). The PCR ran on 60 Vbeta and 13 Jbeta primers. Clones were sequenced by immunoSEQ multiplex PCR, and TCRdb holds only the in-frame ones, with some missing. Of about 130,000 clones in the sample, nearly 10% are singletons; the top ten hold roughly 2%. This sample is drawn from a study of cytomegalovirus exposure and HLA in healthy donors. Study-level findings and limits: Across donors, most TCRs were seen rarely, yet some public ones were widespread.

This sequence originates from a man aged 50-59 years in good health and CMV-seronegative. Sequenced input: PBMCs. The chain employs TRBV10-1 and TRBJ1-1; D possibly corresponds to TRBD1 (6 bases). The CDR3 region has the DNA TGCGCCAGCAGTGATCCAGGGGACACTGAAGCTTTCTTT. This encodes CASSDPGDTEAFF.